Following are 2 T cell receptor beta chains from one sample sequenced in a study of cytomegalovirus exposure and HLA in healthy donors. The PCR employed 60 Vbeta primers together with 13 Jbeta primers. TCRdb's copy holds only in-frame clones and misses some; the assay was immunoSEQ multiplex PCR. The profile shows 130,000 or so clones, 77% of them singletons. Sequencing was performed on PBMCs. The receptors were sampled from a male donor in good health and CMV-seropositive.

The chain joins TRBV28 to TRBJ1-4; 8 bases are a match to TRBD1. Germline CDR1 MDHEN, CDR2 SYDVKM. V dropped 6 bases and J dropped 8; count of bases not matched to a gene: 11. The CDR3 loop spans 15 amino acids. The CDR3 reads CASSLLGQGDEKLFF. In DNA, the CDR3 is TGTGCCAGCAGCCTCCTAGGACAGGGAGACGAAAAACTGTTTTTT.

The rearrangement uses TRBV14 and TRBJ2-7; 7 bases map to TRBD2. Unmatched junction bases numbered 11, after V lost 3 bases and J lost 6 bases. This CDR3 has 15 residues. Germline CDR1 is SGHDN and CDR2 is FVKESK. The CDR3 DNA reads TGTGCCAGCAGCCACCACCAGCGGGGTTTCTTCGAGCAGTACTTC. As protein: CASSHHQRGFFEQYF.